The 9 T cell receptor beta chains reported below all come from one sample, sequenced in a study of shared clonotypes between healthy human individuals. The table came from immunoSEQ multiplex PCR; TCRdb's copy has only in-frame clones and leaves some out. This table has some 490,000 clones, 70% to 85% appearing once. The material sequenced was PBMCs. The receptors derive from a woman between 35 and 50 years old in good health. Some clones in this sample may be carry-over from other donors' samples.

V is TRBV28 and J is TRBJ1-5, with no clear D. Germline values: CDR1 MDHEN, CDR2 SYDVKM. This CDR3 is built from 12 residues. The ends were cut back, 5 bases at V and 3 bases at J, with 5 bases in the middle. The CDR3 here is CASSPDNQPQHF. In nucleotides, the CDR3 is TGTGCCAGCAGTCCAGACAATCAGCCCCAGCATTTT. Complete variable domain (other parts from reference TRBV28 and TRBJ1-5): DVKVTQSSRYLVKRTGEKVFLECVQDMDHENMFWYRQDPGLGLRLIYFSYDVKMKEKGDIPEGYSVSREKKERFSLILESASTNQTSMYLCASSPDNQPQHFGDGTRLSIL.

This chain connects TRBV30 to TRBJ1-5; D possibly corresponds to TRBD1 (5 bases). CDR3 length equals 15 residues. The V gene lost 0 bases and the J gene lost 2 bases, with 11 bases spanning the gap. Germline V CDR1 and CDR2: GTSNPN, SVGIG (reference sequence). DNA of the CDR3: TGTGCCTGGAGTGTACGGGGGAGCGGCAATCAGCCCCAGCATTTT. It yields the protein CAWSVRGSGNQPQHF.

DNA for the CDR3: TGTGCCAGCAGCCAAGACTTCAGACTAGCGGGAGGGCTGAGAGATACGCAGTATTTT. Translating it yields CASSQDFRLAGGLRDTQYF. The chain links TRBV14 to TRBJ2-3, with 14 bases that match TRBD2. The length of the CDR3 is 19 residues. Trimming at V came to 0 bases and at J to 5 bases, leaving 10 bases not matched to a gene. Looked up from germline, CDR1 is SGHDN and CDR2 is FVKESK.

In regard to this clone: No conserved phenylalanine or tryptophan is present at the end of the CDR3, so a read error is the likely explanation. This rearrangement joins TRBV6-6 to TRBJ2-7, with D possibly being TRBD1 (5 bases). This CDR3 contains 13 residues. The V end lost 10 bases, the J end lost 3 bases, and 16 bases lay between the germline ends. Germline V lookup: CDR1 MNHNY, CDR2 SVGAGI (reference sequence). The CDR3 DNA reads TGTGCCATCACACAACAGGAGATCTACGAGCAGTACCTC. Protein product: CAITQQEIYEQYL.

Only a few counts were recorded for this clone. The gene calls are TRBV18 and TRBJ2-1, with 12 bases aligning to TRBD2. The V segment lost 8 bases and the J segment 4 bases; nucleotides outside the gene matches: 9. This CDR3 contains 16 residues. Germline values: CDR1 KGHSH, CDR2 LQKENI. CDR3 DNA: TGTGCCAGCAGACTAGCGGGAGCCCCGCCTTACAATGAGCAGTTCTTC. Its translation: CASRLAGAPPYNEQFF.

The chain links TRBV4-3 to TRBJ2-5, with D possibly TRBD1 on 5 matching bases. Trimming removed 0 bases from V and 7 bases from J, with 21 bases in between. The CDR3 contains 17 residues. Germline V lookup: CDR1 LGHNA, CDR2 YSLEER. The DNA of the CDR3 is TGCGCCAGCAGCCAAGACACCCCCTGGGGCCCTTACGCGACCCAGTACTTC. It is translated as CASSQDTPWGPYATQYF.

This sequence joins TRBV5-1 and TRBJ2-3, with D perhaps TRBD1 or TRBD2 (5 bases each). V lost 5 bases and J lost 1, with 14 bases in between. Per germline, CDR1 SGHRS and CDR2 YFSETQ. The CDR3 spans 15 residues. The CDR3 DNA reads as TGCGCCAGCAGGGAGCTTGGGGGACGCACAGATACGCAGTATTTT. Translated, it gives CASRELGGRTDTQYF.

The J gene is TRBJ2-7, the V gene TRBV28; D tentatively reads TRBD1 or TRBD2 (6 bases each). Germline CDR1 and CDR2: MDHEN and SYDVKM. Trimming took 6 bases from V and 7 from J, leaving 16 bases between them. This CDR3 region has 13 residues. The CDR3 DNA reads TGTGCCAGCAGCTCGGGGGCCCCCCTAGAGCAGTACTTC. Translated: CASSSGAPLEQYF.

This clone was recorded once. The chain uses TRBV6-6 and TRBJ2-7, with 9 bases lining up with TRBD2. The CDR3 contains 16 residues. The V segment lost 0 bases and the J segment 3 bases; nucleotides outside the gene matches: 6. Germline V gene lookup returns CDR1 MNHNY and CDR2 SVGAGI (reference sequence). CDR3: CASSYSSSGSNYEQYF. The CDR3 DNA reads as TGTGCCAGCAGTTACTCGAGTAGCGGGAGTAACTACGAGCAGTACTTC.